This TCR beta chain comes out of a study of human T cells and chemical hapten exposure. Findings and caveats of the study: The study found that PT1 expanded TCR counts correlated positively with patch test score.

Unique molecular identifiers were linked by the library to individual cDNA molecules. How the authors handled the data: Counting gave a median of approximately 97,000 TCRs per sample, with values ranging from roughly 20,000 to 750,000. One entry per CDR3 protein results from TCRdb running MiXCR on the RACE reads. In this record, the V and J calls reflect TCRdb's handling and not the investigators' own analysis. The sample contains more than 80,000 distinct CDR3 sequences, roughly 10% of which appear only once. As regards this clonotype: Its antigen is still unknown.

With 7 bases removed from V and 0 bases from J, the gap between germline ends came to 19 bases. Germline V lookup: CDR1 MNHEY, CDR2 SVGAGI. The CDR3 covers 17 residues. Time point denoted: pre-sensitization, week 0. The treatment is: therapeutic diphenylcyclopropenone sensitization with weekly scalp DPC. Total RNA was isolated from whole blood that had not been fractionated. The sequence came from a woman aged 60-70 years with alopecia areata. Some clones in this sample may be carry-over from other donors' samples. The V and J genes are TRBV6-5 and TRBJ1-3; the D gene is possibly TRBD1 (6 bases). Sequences were derived from whole blood, sampled in connection with sensitization to the hapten diphenylcyclopropenone (DPC). The CDR3 DNA follows: TGTGCCAGCACTGACCCTAGGGACACTTACTCTGGAAACACCATATATTTT. This sequence encodes CASTDPRDTYSGNTIYF.